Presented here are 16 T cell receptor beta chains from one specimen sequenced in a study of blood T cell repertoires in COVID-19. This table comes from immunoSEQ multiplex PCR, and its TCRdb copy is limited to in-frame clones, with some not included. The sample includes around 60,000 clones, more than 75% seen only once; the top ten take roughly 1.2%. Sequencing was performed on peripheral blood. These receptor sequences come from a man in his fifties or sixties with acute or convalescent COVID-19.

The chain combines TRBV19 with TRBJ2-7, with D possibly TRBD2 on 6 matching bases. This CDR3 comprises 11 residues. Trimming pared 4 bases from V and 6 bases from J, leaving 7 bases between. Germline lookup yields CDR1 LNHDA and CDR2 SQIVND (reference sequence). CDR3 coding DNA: TGTGCCAGTAGTACGGGGGTCGAGCAGTACTTC. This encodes CASSTGVEQYF.

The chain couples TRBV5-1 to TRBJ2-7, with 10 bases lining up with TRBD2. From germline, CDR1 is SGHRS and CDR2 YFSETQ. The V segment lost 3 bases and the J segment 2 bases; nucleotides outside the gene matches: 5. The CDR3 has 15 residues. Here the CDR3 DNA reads TGCGCCAGCAGCTCGGGGACTAGCGATACCTACGAGCAGTACTTC. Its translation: CASSSGTSDTYEQYF.

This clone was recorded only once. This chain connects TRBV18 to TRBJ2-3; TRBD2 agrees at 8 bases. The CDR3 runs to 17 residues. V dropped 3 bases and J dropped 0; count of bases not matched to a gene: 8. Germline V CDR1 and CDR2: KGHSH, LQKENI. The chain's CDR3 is CASSPTPRGGSTDTQYF. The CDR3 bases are TGTGCCAGCTCACCCACCCCGCGCGGGGGGAGCACAGATACGCAGTATTTT. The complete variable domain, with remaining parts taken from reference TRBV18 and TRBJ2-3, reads NAGVMQNPRHLVRRRGQEARLRCSPMKGHSHVYWYRQLPEEGLKFMVYLQKENIIDESGMPKERFSAEFPKEGPSILRIQQVVRGDSAAYFCASSPTPRGGSTDTQYFGPGTRLTVL.

The CDR3 spells CASSRAVTGFDSPLHF. The CDR3 nucleotides are TGTGCCAGCAGTCGAGCCGTCACAGGGTTTGATTCACCCCTCCACTTT. The chain links TRBV6-6 to TRBJ1-6; tentatively, D is TRBD1 (6 bases). Per germline, CDR1 MNHNY and CDR2 SVGAGI (reference sequence). CDR3 length equals 16 residues. V gave up 5 bases and J gave up 8 bases, with 19 bases separating them.

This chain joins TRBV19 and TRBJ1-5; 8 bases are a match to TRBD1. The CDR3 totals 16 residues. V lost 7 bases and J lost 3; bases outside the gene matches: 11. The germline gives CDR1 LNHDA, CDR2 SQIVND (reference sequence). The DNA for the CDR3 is TGTGCCAGTAAGGCATCCGACAGGGGCCCCAATCAGCCCCAGCATTTT. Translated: CASKASDRGPNQPQHF.

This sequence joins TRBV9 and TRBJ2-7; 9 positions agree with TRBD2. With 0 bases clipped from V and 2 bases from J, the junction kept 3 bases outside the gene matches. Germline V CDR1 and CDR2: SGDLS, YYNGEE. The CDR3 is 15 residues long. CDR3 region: CASSVEAGGPYEQYF. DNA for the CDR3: TGTGCCAGCAGCGTAGAAGCGGGGGGTCCCTACGAGCAGTACTTC. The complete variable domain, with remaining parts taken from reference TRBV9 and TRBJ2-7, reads DSGVTQTPKHLITATGQRVTLRCSPRSGDLSVYWYQQSLDQGLQFLIQYYNGEERAKGNILERFSAQQFPDLHSELNLSSLELGDSALYFCASSVEAGGPYEQYFGPGTRLTVT.

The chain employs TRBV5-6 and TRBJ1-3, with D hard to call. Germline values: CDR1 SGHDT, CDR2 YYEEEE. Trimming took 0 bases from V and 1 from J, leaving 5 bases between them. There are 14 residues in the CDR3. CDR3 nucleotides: TGTGCCAGCAGCTTGGGGCGGTCTGGAAACACCATATATTTT. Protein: CASSLGRSGNTIYF.

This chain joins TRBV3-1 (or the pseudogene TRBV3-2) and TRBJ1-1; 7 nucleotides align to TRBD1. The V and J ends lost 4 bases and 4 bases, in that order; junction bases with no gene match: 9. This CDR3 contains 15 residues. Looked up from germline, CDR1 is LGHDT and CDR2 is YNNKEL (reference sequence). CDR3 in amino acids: CASSPQGVVGTEAFF. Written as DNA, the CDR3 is TGTGCCAGCAGCCCCCAGGGGGTAGTCGGCACTGAAGCTTTCTTT.

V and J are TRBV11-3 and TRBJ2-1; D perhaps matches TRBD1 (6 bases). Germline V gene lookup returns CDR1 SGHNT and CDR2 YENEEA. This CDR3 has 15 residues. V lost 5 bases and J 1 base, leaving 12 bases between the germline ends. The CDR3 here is CASSQRRGSYNEQFF. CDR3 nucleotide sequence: TGTGCCAGCAGCCAGCGCAGGGGATCCTACAATGAGCAGTTCTTC.

CDR3: CASSDRGTNEKLFF. The CDR3 coding sequence is TGTGCCAGTAGTGACAGGGGGACTAATGAAAAACTGTTTTTT. The chain carries TRBV19 and TRBJ1-4; 9 bases match TRBD1. The CDR3 is 14 residues long. Germline V gene data show CDR1 as LNHDA and CDR2 as SQIVND (reference sequence). The ends lost 5 bases at V and 2 bases at J; junction bases unmatched: 0.

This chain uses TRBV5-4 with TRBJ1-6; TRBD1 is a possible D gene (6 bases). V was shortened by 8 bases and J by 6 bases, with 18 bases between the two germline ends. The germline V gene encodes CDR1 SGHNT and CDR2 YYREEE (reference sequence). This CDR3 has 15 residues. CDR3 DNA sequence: TGTGCCAGTAGGGTACAGGGTCAGAGTAATTCACCCCTCCACTTT. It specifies CASRVQGQSNSPLHF.

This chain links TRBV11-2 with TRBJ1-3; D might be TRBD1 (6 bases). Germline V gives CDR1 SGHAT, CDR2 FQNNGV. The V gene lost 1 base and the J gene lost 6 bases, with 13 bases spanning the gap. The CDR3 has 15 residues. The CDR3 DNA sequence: TGTGCCAGCAGCTTAGGAGGAACAGGGTTAAACACCATATATTTT. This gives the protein CASSLGGTGLNTIYF.

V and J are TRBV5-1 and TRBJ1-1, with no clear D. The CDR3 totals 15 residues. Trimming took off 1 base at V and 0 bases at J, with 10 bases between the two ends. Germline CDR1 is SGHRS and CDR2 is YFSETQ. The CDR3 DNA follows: TGCGCCAGCAGCTTGCAACCAGTCATGAACACTGAAGCTTTCTTT. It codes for CASSLQPVMNTEAFF.

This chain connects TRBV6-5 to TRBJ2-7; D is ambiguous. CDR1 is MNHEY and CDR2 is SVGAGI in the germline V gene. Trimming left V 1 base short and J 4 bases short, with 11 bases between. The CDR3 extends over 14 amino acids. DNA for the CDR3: TGTGCCAGCAGTTACTTGGGCACAGAGTACGAGCAGTACTTC. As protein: CASSYLGTEYEQYF.

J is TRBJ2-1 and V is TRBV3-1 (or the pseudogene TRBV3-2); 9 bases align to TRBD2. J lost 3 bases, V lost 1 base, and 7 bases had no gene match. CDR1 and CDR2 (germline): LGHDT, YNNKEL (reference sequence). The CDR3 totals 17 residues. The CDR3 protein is CASSQVTLAGYYNEQFF. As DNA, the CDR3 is TGTGCCAGCAGCCAAGTAACCCTAGCGGGGTACTACAATGAGCAGTTCTTC.

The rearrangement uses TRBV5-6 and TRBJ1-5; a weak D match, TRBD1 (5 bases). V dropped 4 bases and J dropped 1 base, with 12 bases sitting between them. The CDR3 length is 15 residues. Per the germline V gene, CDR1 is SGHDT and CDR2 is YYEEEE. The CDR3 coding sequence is TGTGCCAGCAGCGCGGGACGGAGAAGCAATCAGCCCCAGCATTTT. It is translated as CASSAGRRSNQPQHF.